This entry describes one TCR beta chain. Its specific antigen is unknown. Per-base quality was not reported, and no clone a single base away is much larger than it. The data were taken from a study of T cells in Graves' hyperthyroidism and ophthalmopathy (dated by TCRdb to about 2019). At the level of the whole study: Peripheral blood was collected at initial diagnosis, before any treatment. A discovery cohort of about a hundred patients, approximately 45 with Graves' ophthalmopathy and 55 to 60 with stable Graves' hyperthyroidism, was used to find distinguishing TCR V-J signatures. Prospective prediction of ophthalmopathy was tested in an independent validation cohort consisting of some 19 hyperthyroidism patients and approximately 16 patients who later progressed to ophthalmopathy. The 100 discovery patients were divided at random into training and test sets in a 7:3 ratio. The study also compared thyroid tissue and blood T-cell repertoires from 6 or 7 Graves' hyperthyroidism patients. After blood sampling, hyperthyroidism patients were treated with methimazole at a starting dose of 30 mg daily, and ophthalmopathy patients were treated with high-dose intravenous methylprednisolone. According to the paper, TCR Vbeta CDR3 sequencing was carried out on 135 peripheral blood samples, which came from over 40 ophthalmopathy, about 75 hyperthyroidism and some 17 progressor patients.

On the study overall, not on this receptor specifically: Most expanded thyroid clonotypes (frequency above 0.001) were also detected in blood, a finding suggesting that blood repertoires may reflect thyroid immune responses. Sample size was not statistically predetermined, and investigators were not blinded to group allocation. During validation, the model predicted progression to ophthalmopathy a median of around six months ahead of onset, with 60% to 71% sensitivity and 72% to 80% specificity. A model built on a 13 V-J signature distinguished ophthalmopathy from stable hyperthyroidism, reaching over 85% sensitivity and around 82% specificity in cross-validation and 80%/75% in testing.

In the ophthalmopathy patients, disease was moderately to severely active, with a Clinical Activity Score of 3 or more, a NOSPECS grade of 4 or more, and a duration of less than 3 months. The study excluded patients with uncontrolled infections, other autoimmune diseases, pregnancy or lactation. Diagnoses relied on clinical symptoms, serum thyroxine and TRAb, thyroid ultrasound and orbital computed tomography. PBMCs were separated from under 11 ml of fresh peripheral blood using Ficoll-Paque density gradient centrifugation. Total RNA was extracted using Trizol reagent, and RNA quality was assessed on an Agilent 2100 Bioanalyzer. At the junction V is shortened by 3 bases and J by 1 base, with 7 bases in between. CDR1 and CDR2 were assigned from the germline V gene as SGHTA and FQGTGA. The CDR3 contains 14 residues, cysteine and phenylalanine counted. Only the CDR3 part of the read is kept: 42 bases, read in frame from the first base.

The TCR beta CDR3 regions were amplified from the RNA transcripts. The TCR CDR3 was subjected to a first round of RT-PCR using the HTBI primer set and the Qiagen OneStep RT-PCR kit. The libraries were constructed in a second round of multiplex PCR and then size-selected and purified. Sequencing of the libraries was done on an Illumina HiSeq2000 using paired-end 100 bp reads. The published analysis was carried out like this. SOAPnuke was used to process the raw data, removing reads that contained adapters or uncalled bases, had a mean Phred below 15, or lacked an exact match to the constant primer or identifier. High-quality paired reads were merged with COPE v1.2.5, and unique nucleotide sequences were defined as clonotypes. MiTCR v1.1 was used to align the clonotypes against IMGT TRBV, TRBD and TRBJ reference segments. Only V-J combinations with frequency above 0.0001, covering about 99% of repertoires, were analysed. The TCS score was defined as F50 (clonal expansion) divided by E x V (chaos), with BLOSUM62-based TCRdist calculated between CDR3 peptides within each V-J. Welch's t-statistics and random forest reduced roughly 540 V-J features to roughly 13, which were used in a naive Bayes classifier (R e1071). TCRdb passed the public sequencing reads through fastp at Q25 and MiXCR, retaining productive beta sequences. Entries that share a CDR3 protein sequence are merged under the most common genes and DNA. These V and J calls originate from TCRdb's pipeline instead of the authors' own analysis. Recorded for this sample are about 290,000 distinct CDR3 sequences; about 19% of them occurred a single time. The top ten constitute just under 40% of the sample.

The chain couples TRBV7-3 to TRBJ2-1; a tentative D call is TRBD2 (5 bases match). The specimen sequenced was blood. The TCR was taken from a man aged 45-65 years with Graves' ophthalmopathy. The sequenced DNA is TGTGCCAGCAGCTTGGACTGGTCCTACAATGAGCAGTTCTTC. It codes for CASSLDWSYNEQFF.